Listed here are 20 T cell receptor beta chains from one sample, sequenced in a study of blood T cell repertoires in COVID-19. The data were produced by immunoSEQ multiplex PCR, yet TCRdb's version contains in-frame clones alone and is incomplete. This table holds around 130,000 clones, more than 80% found once. Sample: peripheral blood. Every receptor here comes from a man between 65 and 85 years old with active or convalescent COVID-19.

The chain links TRBV19 to TRBJ2-2; 7 bases fit TRBD2. Germline CDR1 and CDR2: LNHDA and SQIVND (reference sequence). The CDR3 totals 14 residues. Losses at the gene ends were 2 bases for V and 3 bases for J; bases not matched to a gene: 0. CDR3 sequence (DNA): TGTGCCAGTAGTATACGGGGGGACACCGGGGAGCTGTTTTTT. It translates to CASSIRGDTGELFF.

This clone was recorded only once. The J gene is TRBJ2-2, the V gene TRBV9; TRBD2 aligns across 8 bases. Trimming at V came to 4 bases and at J to 1 base, leaving 3 bases not matched to a gene. The length of the CDR3 is 15 residues. Germline CDR1 and CDR2: SGDLS and YYNGEE. The CDR3 is CASSPGGGNTGELFF. For the CDR3, the DNA is TGTGCCAGCAGCCCCGGGGGGGGGAACACCGGGGAGCTGTTTTTT. Full variable domain (outside the CDR3, taken from reference TRBV9 and TRBJ2-2): DSGVTQTPKHLITATGQRVTLRCSPRSGDLSVYWYQQSLDQGLQFLIQYYNGEERAKGNILERFSAQQFPDLHSELNLSSLELGDSALYFCASSPGGGNTGELFFGEGSRLTVL.

This clone was seen a single time. The V and J genes are TRBV6-5 and TRBJ2-7; 7 bases fit TRBD1. The V gene end was trimmed by 6 bases and the J gene end by 6 bases; junction bases not matched to a gene: 8. This CDR3 is built from 13 residues. CDR1 MNHEY and CDR2 SVGAGI come from the germline V gene. The CDR3 loop is CASRKDRDGEQYF. The CDR3 DNA sequence: TGTGCCAGCAGAAAAGACAGGGATGGCGAGCAGTACTTC.

The rearrangement joins TRBV12-3 or TRBV12-4 to TRBJ1-5, with D maybe TRBD1 (5 bases). The ends were cut back, 5 bases at V and 4 bases at J, with 9 bases in the middle. CDR3 length: 13 residues. The CDR3 DNA follows: TGTGCCAGCAGTCCAAGGGGAAATCAGCCCCAGCATTTT. It specifies CASSPRGNQPQHF.

Concerning this clone: An end of the junction does not agree with germline; a read error may underlie this. This chain connects TRBV7-9 to TRBJ1-1; 10 nucleotides match TRBD1. Germline V gene sequence: CDR1 SEHNR, CDR2 FQNEAQ (reference sequence). The CDR3 has 17 amino acids. Written as DNA, the CDR3 is TGTGCCAGCAGCCTAGCGAGGACAGGGGGGTCGAGTACTGAAGCTTTCTTT. Its translation: CASSLARTGGSSTEAFF.

The genes are TRBV7-9 and TRBJ2-1; maybe TRBD2 (6 bases). The V gene's germline CDR1 is SEHNR and CDR2 FQNEAQ (reference sequence). V gave up 5 bases and J gave up 10 bases, with 18 bases separating them. This CDR3 region has 14 residues. The CDR3 region is CASSRSTGAGEQFF. Here the CDR3 DNA reads TGTGCCAGCAGCCGAAGCACCGGGGCGGGAGAGCAGTTCTTC.

For the CDR3, the DNA is TGTGCCAGCAGTAGCGGACAGGGAGGTCAGCCCCAGCATTTT. Translated, it gives CASSSGQGGQPQHF. The chain couples TRBV7-2 to TRBJ1-5, with 8 positions matching TRBD1. Per germline, CDR1 SGHTA and CDR2 FQGNSA. This CDR3 has 14 amino acids. Unmatched junction bases numbered 7, after V lost 6 bases and J lost 6 bases.

This chain connects TRBV19 to TRBJ1-5; D unresolved. The CDR3 covers 15 residues. V shed 7 bases and J shed 4 bases, with 17 bases lying between them. The germline CDR1 and CDR2 sequences are LNHDA and SQIVND (reference sequence). The CDR3 sequence is CASTDGVAGNQPQHF. The CDR3 nucleotides read TGTGCCAGTACCGACGGGGTCGCGGGGAATCAGCCCCAGCATTTT.

This chain uses TRBV15 with TRBJ2-1, with 10 bases identical to TRBD2. The J segment lost 6 bases and the V segment lost 0 bases, leaving 8 bases of the junction unmatched. The CDR3 consists of 17 residues. Germline lookup yields CDR1 LNHNV and CDR2 YYDKDF (reference sequence). The CDR3 DNA follows: TGTGCCACCAGCAGAGATAAGCTAGCGGGAGAGTCCAATGAGCAGTTCTTC. Translating gives CATSRDKLAGESNEQFF.

The chain couples TRBV5-1 to TRBJ2-7; perhaps TRBD2 as D (6 bases). The CDR3 runs 15 residues. The V gene's germline CDR1 is SGHRS and CDR2 YFSETQ. The V and J ends lost 4 bases and 0 bases respectively, with 14 bases between them. The chain's CDR3 is CASSRDFQSSYEQYF. The DNA of the CDR3 is TGCGCCAGCAGCCGGGACTTCCAAAGCTCCTACGAGCAGTACTTC.

The chain recombines TRBV19 with TRBJ1-1; TRBD1 agrees at 7 bases. From germline, CDR1 is LNHDA and CDR2 SQIVND (reference sequence). V trimming: 4 bases; J trimming: 1 base; junction bases outside the gene matches: 3. This CDR3 is built from 14 residues. CDR3: CASSTGGSNTEAFF. As DNA, the CDR3 is TGTGCCAGTAGTACAGGGGGTTCGAACACTGAAGCTTTCTTT.

V is TRBV5-1 and J is TRBJ2-5; 9 bases are shared with TRBD1. Germline trimming cut 4 bases from V and 5 bases from J; bases unmatched to any gene: 15. Per the germline V gene, CDR1 is SGHRS and CDR2 is YFSETQ. This CDR3 is built from 17 residues. The CDR3 loop is CASSIGTGSGSGETQYF. The CDR3 nucleotides are TGCGCCAGCAGCATCGGGACAGGGAGCGGTAGCGGCGAGACCCAGTACTTC.

This chain connects TRBV2 to TRBJ2-5, with D possibly being TRBD1 (5 bases). Trimming took 5 bases from V and 5 from J, leaving 9 bases between them. The CDR3 runs to 12 residues. Germline CDR1 SNHLY, CDR2 FYNNEI. DNA of the CDR3: TGTGCCAGCAGTCCGGACATTGAGACCCAGTACTTC. This gives the protein CASSPDIETQYF.

The chain employs TRBV7-8 and TRBJ1-4; TRBD1 agrees at 10 bases. J lost 8 bases, V lost 3 bases, and 18 bases had no gene match. CDR1 and CDR2 (germline): SGHVS, FQNEAQ. The CDR3 is 19 amino acids. The CDR3 sequence is CASSFAGGQGSSSREKLFF. CDR3 DNA: TGTGCCAGCAGCTTTGCGGGGGGACAGGGGTCCTCATCCCGGGAAAAACTGTTTTTT.

This clone showed up just once. The chain employs TRBV19 and TRBJ1-3; D gene uncertain. CDR1 is LNHDA, CDR2 SQIVND, per germline (reference sequence). The CDR3 totals 14 residues. Trimming removed 9 bases from V and 0 bases from J, with 12 bases in between. The CDR3 sequence: CASREPSSGNTIYF. Written as DNA, the CDR3 is TGTGCCAGCCGTGAGCCGAGCTCTGGAAACACCATATATTTT.

The V and J genes are TRBV7-8 and TRBJ2-1; 9 bases agree with TRBD1. The CDR3 consists of 16 residues. Germline values: CDR1 SGHVS, CDR2 FQNEAQ. V trimming: 0 bases; J trimming: 8 bases; junction bases outside the gene matches: 8. The CDR3 spells CASSLAGTGLAHEQFF. Here the CDR3 DNA reads TGTGCCAGCAGCTTAGCTGGGACAGGGCTAGCTCATGAGCAGTTCTTC.

The DNA for the CDR3 is TGTGCCAGTAGGGGAGGCGGAGGGGGCACAGATACGCAGTATTTT. This sequence encodes CASRGGGGGTDTQYF. The V call is TRBV19, the J call TRBJ2-3, with a tentative D call TRBD2 (6 bases). In germline, CDR1 is LNHDA, CDR2 SQIVND (reference sequence). Trimming stripped 6 bases from V and 1 base from J, with 14 bases between. This CDR3 is built from 15 residues.

This chain connects TRBV7-2 to TRBJ1-3; D not resolved. This CDR3 has 15 residues. CDR1 is SGHTA and CDR2 is FQGNSA in the germline V gene. V was pared by 2 bases and J by 4 bases, with 12 bases between. The CDR3 protein is CASSLRESSGNTIYF. The CDR3 bases are TGTGCCAGCAGCTTAAGGGAGAGTTCCGGAAACACCATATATTTT.

The CDR3 DNA follows: TGCGCCAGCAGCTTGGGGGGGACAGGGCCCTACAATGAGCAGTTCTTC. This gives the protein CASSLGGTGPYNEQFF. J is TRBJ2-1 and V is TRBV5-1, with 9 bases matching TRBD1. The CDR3 contains 16 residues. In germline, CDR1 is SGHRS, CDR2 YFSETQ. The junction had 3 bases not matched to a gene; V was cut back by 0 bases and J by 2 bases. The full variable domain, rest sourced from reference TRBV5-1 and TRBJ2-1, is KAGVTQTPRYLIKTRGQQVTLSCSPISGHRSVSWYQQTPGQGLQFLFEYFSETQRNKGNFPGRFSGRQFSNSRSEMNVSTLELGDSALYLCASSLGGTGPYNEQFFGPGTRLTVL.

In DNA form, the CDR3 reads TGCGCCAGCAGCTCCCCGGGACAGGGGTGGACTGAAGCTTTCTTT. Protein: CASSSPGQGWTEAFF. The chain employs TRBV5-1 and TRBJ1-1; 10 nucleotides match TRBD1. CDR3 length: 15 residues. V was clipped by 3 bases and J by 5 bases; unmatched bases: 7. Germline V lookup: CDR1 SGHRS, CDR2 YFSETQ.